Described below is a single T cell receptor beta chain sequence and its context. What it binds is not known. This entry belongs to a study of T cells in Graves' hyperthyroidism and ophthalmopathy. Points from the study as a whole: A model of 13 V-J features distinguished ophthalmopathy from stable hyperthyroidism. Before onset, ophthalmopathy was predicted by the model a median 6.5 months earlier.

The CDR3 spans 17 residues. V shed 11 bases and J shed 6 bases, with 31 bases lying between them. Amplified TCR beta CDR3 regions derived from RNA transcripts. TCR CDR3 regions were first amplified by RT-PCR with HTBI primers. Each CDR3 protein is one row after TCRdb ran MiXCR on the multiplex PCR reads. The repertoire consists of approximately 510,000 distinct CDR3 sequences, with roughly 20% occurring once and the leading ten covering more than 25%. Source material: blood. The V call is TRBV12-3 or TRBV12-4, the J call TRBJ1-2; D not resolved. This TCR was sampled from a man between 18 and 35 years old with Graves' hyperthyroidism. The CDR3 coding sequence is TGTGCCTATTCTCTCGAGGGAGGGAACTATCTCTTACATGGCTACACCTTC. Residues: CAYSLEGGNYLLHGYTF.